This TCR beta chain was sequenced during a study of blood T cells in healthy people across ages. Combining a sample-barcoded 5' primer with a J-beta primer mix, a second PCR ran for roughly 7 to 11 cycles. Each cDNA molecule, via a template-switch adaptor with 12 random nucleotides, was tagged. One entry per CDR3 protein results from TCRdb running MiXCR on the 5' RACE reads. This table holds about 970,000 distinct CDR3 sequences, 45% to 60% found once. This clonotype was seen a few times. Its antigen is not identified. Study-wide results and caveats: Naive T cell percentage and TCR beta diversity correlated strongly. While age rose, TCR beta diversity per million T cells dropped in a roughly linear way.

The V gene lost 3 bases and the J gene lost 2 bases, with 14 bases spanning the gap. Germline V gene lookup returns CDR1 SGHTA and CDR2 FQGNSA. There are 15 residues in the CDR3. The receptor was isolated from a woman between 55 and 75 years old in good health. Sequencing input: blood. The rearrangement links TRBV7-2 to TRBJ2-7; D remains unclear. The CDR3 DNA is TGTGCCAGCAGCTTGTTAGTAACCAACCCCTACGAGCAGTACTTC. As protein: CASSLLVTNPYEQYF.